This entry lists 16 T cell receptor beta chains sequenced from one sample in a study of cytomegalovirus exposure and HLA in healthy donors. Use of 60 Vbeta and 13 Jbeta primers characterized the PCR. Generated by immunoSEQ multiplex PCR, the TCRdb table keeps only in-frame clones and is missing some. The data show 85,000 to 130,000 clones, roughly four fifths seen once. Sample: PBMCs. These receptors came from a male donor in good health and CMV-seropositive.

V and J are TRBV9 and TRBJ1-1; TRBD1 matches 8 bases. Trimming cost V 0 bases and J 8 bases; bases outside gene matches: 6. CDR1 is SGDLS and CDR2 is YYNGEE in the germline V gene. There are 14 residues in the CDR3. The CDR3 protein is CASSVGNRGTEAFF. As DNA, the CDR3 is TGTGCCAGCAGCGTAGGCAACAGGGGGACGGAAGCTTTCTTT. Based on the CDR3 plus reference TRBV9 and TRBJ1-1, the full variable domain is DSGVTQTPKHLITATGQRVTLRCSPRSGDLSVYWYQQSLDQGLQFLIQYYNGEERAKGNILERFSAQQFPDLHSELNLSSLELGDSALYFCASSVGNRGTEAFFGQGTRLTVV.

The chain is built from TRBV28 and TRBJ2-7; 11 bases fit TRBD2. V gave up 5 bases and J gave up 0 bases; unmatched junction bases: 6. The CDR3 runs to 16 residues. Germline lookup yields CDR1 MDHEN and CDR2 SYDVKM. The CDR3 sequence is CASSQGLAESSYEQYF. The CDR3 DNA reads as TGTGCCAGCAGTCAGGGACTAGCGGAGAGCTCCTACGAGCAGTACTTC.

The V gene is TRBV4-1, the J gene TRBJ2-2, with D possibly TRBD2 on 5 matching bases. The V end lost 4 bases, the J end lost 6 bases, and 9 bases lay between the germline ends. CDR3 length: 13 residues. In germline, CDR1 is MGHRA, CDR2 YSYEKL. The CDR3 loop is CASSRHGAGELFF. CDR3 coding DNA: TGCGCCAGCAGCCGACACGGGGCCGGGGAGCTGTTTTTT.

In its sample, this clone was seen a few times. This chain joins TRBV9 and TRBJ1-2, with 7 bases fitting TRBD1. Losses at the gene ends were 5 bases for V and 2 bases for J; bases not matched to a gene: 3. CDR3 size: 13 residues. CDR1 and CDR2 (germline): SGDLS, YYNGEE. The CDR3 region is CASRGTANYGYTF. Here the CDR3 DNA reads TGTGCCAGCAGGGGGACAGCAAACTATGGCTACACCTTC.

The gene calls are TRBV28 and TRBJ2-7; D ambiguous. Germline CDR1 reads MDHEN; CDR2 reads SYDVKM. With 2 bases removed from V and 0 bases from J, the gap between germline ends came to 5 bases. The CDR3 length is 13 residues. For the CDR3, the DNA is TGTGCCAGCAGTTTACTTGTCTCCTACGAGCAGTACTTC. Its translation: CASSLLVSYEQYF.

The CDR3 DNA reads TGTGCCTGGAGAGGTTTCGCTCCCGGGACTAGCGGGAACCATGAGCAGTTCTTC. Residues: CAWRGFAPGTSGNHEQFF. This rearrangement joins TRBV30 to TRBJ2-1, with 13 bases aligning to TRBD2. Germline V CDR1 and CDR2: GTSNPN, SVGIG (reference sequence). The CDR3 consists of 18 residues. V shed 3 bases, J shed 8 bases, and the junction held 16 bases outside the gene matches.

V and J are TRBV27 and TRBJ2-7; TRBD2 agrees at 10 bases. The CDR3 sequence is 14 residues long. V was pared by 6 bases and J by 5 bases, with 7 bases of the junction left unmatched. Germline V gives CDR1 MNHEY, CDR2 SMNVEV (reference sequence). CDR3 sequence (DNA): TGTGCCAGCAGATTCCTAGCGGGGGTCCACGAGCAGTACTTC. It specifies CASRFLAGVHEQYF.

This clone was counted once. As DNA, the CDR3 is TGTGCCAGCAGTGACTCTAGCGGGGGCACAGATACGCAGTATTTT. Residues: CASSDSSGGTDTQYF. The V and J genes are TRBV6-4 and TRBJ2-3; 8 bases are shared with TRBD2. The CDR3 has 15 amino acids. V trimming: 0 bases; J trimming: 1 base; junction bases outside the gene matches: 0. Germline-derived CDR1 and CDR2 are MRHNA and SNTAGT.

The rearrangement joins TRBV19 to TRBJ1-3; perhaps TRBD1 as D (5 bases). This CDR3 is built from 16 residues. With 3 bases removed from V and 2 bases from J, the gap between germline ends came to 14 bases. The germline V gene has CDR1 LNHDA and CDR2 SQIVND (reference sequence). The CDR3 loop is CASSIEGVGAGNTIYF. The CDR3, as DNA: TGTGCCAGTAGTATCGAAGGGGTTGGTGCTGGAAACACCATATATTTT.

This chain connects TRBV5-4 to TRBJ1-1; TRBD1 is a possible D gene (6 bases). The CDR3 loop spans 17 amino acids. Germline CDR1 is SGHNT and CDR2 is YYREEE (reference sequence). Between the trimmed V and J ends, which lost 4 bases and 3 bases, there was a span of 22 bases. CDR3: CASSLGGAGGRDTEAFF. CDR3 DNA: TGTGCCAGCAGCCTAGGAGGGGCGGGGGGGCGAGACACTGAAGCTTTCTTT.

Notes on this clone: One junction end does not reproduce the germline sequence, and a read error may be involved. The chain uses TRBV4-2 and TRBJ1-5; weak D call: TRBD1 (5 bases). The CDR3 runs to 14 residues. CDR1 is LGHNA and CDR2 is YNFKEQ in the germline V gene. In DNA, the CDR3 is TGTGCCAGCAGCCAAGAGGCCAGGGTTCAGCCCCAGAATTTT. Its translation: CASSQEARVQPQNF.

The chain joins TRBV27 to TRBJ2-1; 7 nucleotides agree with TRBD1. Trimming cost V 5 bases and J 5 bases; bases outside gene matches: 9. The CDR3 is made up of 15 amino acids. Germline V lookup: CDR1 MNHEY, CDR2 SMNVEV (reference sequence). Here the CDR3 DNA reads TGTGCCAGCAGTGGACGGCAGGGGGATAACAATGAGCAGTTCTTC. Protein product: CASSGRQGDNNEQFF.

This rearrangement joins TRBV7-8 to TRBJ1-4; no definite D call. With 1 base removed from V and 7 bases from J, the gap between germline ends came to 16 bases. Germline CDR1 reads SGHVS; CDR2 reads FQNEAQ. CDR3 size: 16 residues. CDR3 amino acids: CASSLGAGPRGEKLFF. DNA of the CDR3: TGTGCCAGCAGCTTAGGGGCCGGGCCTCGGGGTGAAAAACTGTTTTTT.

This clone was seen once. The gene calls are TRBV7-2 and TRBJ1-2; D is uncertain. CDR3 length equals 12 residues. The germline V gene encodes CDR1 SGHTA and CDR2 FQGNSA. Trimming pared 5 bases from V and 2 bases from J, leaving 6 bases between. In DNA form, the CDR3 reads TGTGCCAGCAGCCGGGAGAACTATGGCTACACCTTC. Protein sequence: CASSRENYGYTF.

The chain combines TRBV18 with TRBJ2-1; 8 nucleotides line up with TRBD2. This CDR3 comprises 18 residues. The ends lost 3 bases at V and 0 bases at J; junction bases unmatched: 10. Germline V gene data show CDR1 as KGHSH and CDR2 as LQKENI. CDR3 sequence: CASSPPGLALLSYNEQFF. The CDR3 DNA is TGTGCCAGCTCACCGCCCGGACTAGCCCTCCTCTCCTACAATGAGCAGTTCTTC.

This sequence joins TRBV30 and TRBJ2-7, with unresolved D. V gave up 1 base and J gave up 7 bases, with 11 bases separating them. This CDR3 comprises 12 residues. Per germline, CDR1 GTSNPN and CDR2 SVGIG (reference sequence). The CDR3 loop reads CAWSAVVWEQYF. In nucleotides, the CDR3 is TGTGCCTGGAGTGCCGTAGTGTGGGAGCAGTACTTC.